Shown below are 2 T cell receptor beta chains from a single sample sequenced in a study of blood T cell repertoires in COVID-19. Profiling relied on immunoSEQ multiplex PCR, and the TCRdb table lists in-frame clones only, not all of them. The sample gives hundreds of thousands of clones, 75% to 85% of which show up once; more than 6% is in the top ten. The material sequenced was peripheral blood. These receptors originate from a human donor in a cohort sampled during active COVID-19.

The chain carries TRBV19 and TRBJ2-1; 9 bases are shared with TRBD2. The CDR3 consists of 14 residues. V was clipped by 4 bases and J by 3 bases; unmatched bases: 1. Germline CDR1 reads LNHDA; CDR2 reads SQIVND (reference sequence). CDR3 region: CASSRAGGYNEQFF. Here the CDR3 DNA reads TGTGCCAGTAGTAGAGCGGGGGGCTACAATGAGCAGTTCTTC.

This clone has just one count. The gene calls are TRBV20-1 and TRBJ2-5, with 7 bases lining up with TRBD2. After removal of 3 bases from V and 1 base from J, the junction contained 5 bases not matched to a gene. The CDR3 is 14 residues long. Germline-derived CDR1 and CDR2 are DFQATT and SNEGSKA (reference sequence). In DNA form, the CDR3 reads TGCAGTGCTAGTTATGGGACTATCCAAGAGACCCAGTACTTC. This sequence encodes CSASYGTIQETQYF.